The rows below give T cell receptor beta chains drawn from one sample of a study of OX40 agonist ivuxolimab in advanced cancers. Profiling relied on immunoSEQ multiplex PCR, and the TCRdb table lists in-frame clones only, not all of them. Of about 58,000 clones in the sample, over 75% were seen once. The sequences come from CD4+ or CD8+ T cells sorted from blood, collected in a trial of the OX40 agonist ivuxolimab. The receptor set was obtained from an adult with an advanced solid tumor such as melanoma, head and neck, liver or kidney cancer. CDR3s leave out the opening cysteine and the closing phenylalanine or tryptophan. Each record gives: V gene, D gene, CDR3 protein. A D gene is named only where the DNA matches it firmly.

TRBV7-8,.,ASSLTGGNEKLF
TRBV13,.,ASSLGRRTDTQY
TRBV6-1,.,ASSGTGSGNTIY
TRBV6-5,TRBD1,ASRQGASPSYEQY
TRBV28,.,ASGLGGQGSTEAF
TRBV29-1,.,SVDTNTDTQY
TRBV2,.,ASSEDQGYQPQH
TRBV7-9,.,ASSLLGFTYNEQF
TRBV6-5,.,ASTPWGDINYGYT
TRBV11-1,.,ASSRDWETQY
TRBV19,TRBD1,ASSIIGQANTGELF
TRBV18,TRBD2,ASSPGLAGANEQF
TRBV30,.,AWTREGAVGELF
TRBV7-9,.,ASSPWGTGNYEQY
TRBV7-2,TRBD2,ASSLMGRGLAGAGELF
TRBV2,.,ASSEGRDWSYEQY
TRBV4-3,TRBD1,ASSVAGTGGVGGKNIQY
TRBV4-2,TRBD2,ASSHGGLASGANVLT
TRBV29-1,TRBD1,SVGGGRDQPQH
TRBV6-5,TRBD2,ASSRGLAGMGEQY
TRBV5-1,TRBD2,ASSWTSGTPAQF
TRBV28,.,ASSFPSQLTDTQY
TRBV6-1,.,ASSPVDQPQH
TRBV4-3,.,ASSQGGAGANVLT
TRBV7-2,TRBD1,ASSHRTGEETQY
TRBV2,.,ASRSVTVNSPLH
TRBV6-5,TRBD2,ASIGTSGYNEQF
TRBV15,.,ATSRGGTNTGELF
TRBV6-1,.,ATHTISTDTQY
TRBV7-9,.,ASSSHSGEKLF
TRBV9,.,ASSVSLAGASGANVLT
TRBV10-3,.,AISGVNTEAF